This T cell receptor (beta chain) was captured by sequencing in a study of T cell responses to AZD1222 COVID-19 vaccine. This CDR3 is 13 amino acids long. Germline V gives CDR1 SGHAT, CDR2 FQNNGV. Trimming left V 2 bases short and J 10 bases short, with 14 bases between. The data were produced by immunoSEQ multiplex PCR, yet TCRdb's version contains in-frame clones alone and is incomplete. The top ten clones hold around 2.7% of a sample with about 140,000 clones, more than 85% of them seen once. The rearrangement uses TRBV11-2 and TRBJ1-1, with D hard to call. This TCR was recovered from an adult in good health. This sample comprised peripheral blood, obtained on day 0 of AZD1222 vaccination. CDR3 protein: CASSLSVGDRAFF. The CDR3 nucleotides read TGTGCCAGCAGCTTATCGGTGGGTGATCGAGCTTTCTTT.